The 3 T cell receptor beta chains listed next were all sequenced from one sample in a study of shared clonotypes between healthy human individuals. The table came from immunoSEQ multiplex PCR; TCRdb's copy has only in-frame clones and leaves some out. The table lists around 1,900,000 clones, 90% to 95% of them singletons. The naive CD8 population came from CD45RO-negative cells selected for CCR7, without terminally differentiated effector memory CD45RA+ cells. Sequencing was done on a sample of naive CD8+ T cells from PBMCs. The receptors come from a man aged 18 to 29 in good health. Some clones in this sample may be carry-over from other donors' samples.

The chain uses TRBV19 and TRBJ2-2, with 7 bases aligning to TRBD2. Germline V CDR1 and CDR2: LNHDA, SQIVND (reference sequence). The ends lost 8 bases at V and 4 bases at J; junction bases unmatched: 7. This CDR3 is built from 14 residues. CDR3: CASSGGGPTGELFF. In DNA, the CDR3 is TGTGCCAGTTCGGGAGGTGGGCCCACCGGGGAGCTGTTTTTT.

The chain combines TRBV4-2 with TRBJ2-7; 11 positions match TRBD2. The CDR3 consists of 15 residues. V was pared by 2 bases and J by 3 bases, with 3 bases of the junction left unmatched. The germline CDR1 and CDR2 sequences are LGHNA and YNFKEQ. The CDR3 bases are TGTGCCAGCAGCCAATGGCTAGCGGGAGGCTACGAGCAGTACTTC. Its protein is CASSQWLAGGYEQYF.

The rearrangement uses TRBV10-3 and TRBJ2-7; D gene ambiguous. Germline V gene data show CDR1 as ENHRY and CDR2 as SYGVKD. Deletions cut 2 bases from V and 2 bases from J, with 13 bases between. This CDR3 contains 15 residues. The CDR3 region has the DNA TGTGCCATCAGTGAGAGTGGGTCCGAGACCTACGAGCAGTACTTC. This encodes CAISESGSETYEQYF.